Listed below are T cell receptor beta chains from one sample, sequenced in a study of beta chain features in type 1 diabetes. Assay used: immunoSEQ multiplex PCR; TCRdb lists only in-frame clones, some missing. The data contain about 410,000 clones, 14% of them singletons. Sequenced input: naive CD4+ T cells from blood. These receptors all stem from a man aged 30 to 45 in good health. CDR3s include the opening cysteine and the closing phenylalanine or tryptophan. Each record gives: CDR3 DNA, CDR3 protein, clone size, J gene, D gene, V gene. D genes are given only for firm matches. Part of the rows lack a size; the others show once, few, many or a class for expanded clones.

TGTGCCAGCCAAGGACAGGCCCCACGAGCCAAAAACATTCAGTACTTC | CASQGQAPRAKNIQYF | . | TRBJ2-4 | TRBD1 | TRBV28
TGTGCCTGGAGTGTACAGGCTGGTAGCACAGATACGCAGTATTTT | CAWSVQAGSTDTQYF | few | TRBJ2-3 | . | TRBV30
TGTGCCTGCGCGGGAGGGTTAGGAACCGGGGAGCTGTTTTTT | CACAGGLGTGELFF | . | TRBJ2-2 | TRBD2 | TRBV30
TGTGCCAGCAGCAGAAAAGGGCGCACAGGCGACACCGGGGAGCTGTTTTTT | CASSRKGRTGDTGELFF | few | TRBJ2-2 | . | TRBV21-1
TGCGCCAGCAGCTTGTCAAGTAGTGGGGCCAACGTCCTGACTTTC | CASSLSSSGANVLTF | . | TRBJ2-6 | . | TRBV5-1
TGTGCCGCCGGACGGGCTAGCACAGATACGCAGTATTTT | CAAGRASTDTQYF | few | TRBJ2-3 | . | TRBV6-5
TGTGCCAGCAGCCTAGACAGGGACGAGACCCAGTACTTC | CASSLDRDETQYF | . | TRBJ2-5 | TRBD1 | TRBV9
TGTGCCAGCAGTAGGACGGAAAGAACTGAAGCTTTCTTT | CASSRTERTEAFF | . | TRBJ1-1 | . | TRBV7-7
TGTGCCAGCAGGCTCGACAGGGAAGAGACCCAGTACTTC | CASRLDREETQYF | few | TRBJ2-5 | TRBD1 | TRBV28
TGTGCCAGCTCACGGGGTAGCATCGGGGATGAGCAGTTCTTC | CASSRGSIGDEQFF | . | TRBJ2-1 | . | TRBV18
TGCGCCAGCAGCTCTACAGGGTCTGGGGCCAACGTCCTGACTTTC | CASSSTGSGANVLTF | . | TRBJ2-6 | . | TRBV5-1
TGTGCCAGCAGCTTGTTCTGGGGGGCCGAGGATCAGCCCCAGCATTTT | CASSLFWGAEDQPQHF | few | TRBJ1-5 | . | TRBV5-6
TGTGCCAGCAGCCCCGGACTCGCGGGGGGTCATTATACGCAGTATTTT | CASSPGLAGGHYTQYF | . | TRBJ2-3 | TRBD2 | TRBV7-7
TGTGCCAGCTCAGCGGACAGAAACTATGGCTACACCTTC | CASSADRNYGYTF | few | TRBJ1-2 | . | TRBV18
TGCAGCGTCCGACAGGGCAGCTATAATTCACCCCTCCACTTT | CSVRQGSYNSPLHF | . | TRBJ1-6 | TRBD1 | TRBV29-1
TGTGCCTGGGACAGGGGGCTGCAGGCTTTCTTT | CAWDRGLQAFF | . | TRBJ1-1 | TRBD1 | TRBV30
TGTGCCAGCAGTTCTGGCTTGAAAGAGACCCAGTACTTC | CASSSGLKETQYF | few | TRBJ2-5 | . | TRBV27
TGCGCCAGCAGCCAAGGCAGACTAGGGGGAAGCACAGATACGCAGTATTTT | CASSQGRLGGSTDTQYF | once | TRBJ2-3 | . | TRBV4-1
TGTGCCAGCAGCTTGCAAGGGGCTAGGGAGACCCAGTACTTC | CASSLQGARETQYF | few | TRBJ2-5 | . | TRBV5-4
TGCAGTGCCATGGACAGCTACGAGCAGTACTTC | CSAMDSYEQYF | . | TRBJ2-7 | . | TRBV20-1
TGTGCCAGCAGCTCGCTCAAGTACGAGCAGTACTTC | CASSSLKYEQYF | few | TRBJ2-7 | . | TRBV7-2
TGTGCCACCAGCAGAGAATTACCGGGACTAGCCTCCGGGGAGCTGTTTTTT | CATSRELPGLASGELFF | . | TRBJ2-2 | TRBD2 | TRBV15
TGCAGCGTTGATGGGAATACGGGGACTAGCGGGAGTTTTGTACGCAATGAGCAGTTCTTC | CSVDGNTGTSGSFVRNEQFF | . | TRBJ2-1 | TRBD2 | TRBV29-1
TGCGCCAGCAGCTTGGGCGGGAGGGCCTCAGATACGCAGTATTTT | CASSLGGRASDTQYF | . | TRBJ2-3 | TRBD2 | TRBV5-1
TGTGCCAGCAGTTCAGCTAGCGGGGGGTCCTACAATGAGCAGTTCTTC | CASSSASGGSYNEQFF | . | TRBJ2-1 | TRBD2 | TRBV28
TGCAGCGCCCTCCGGGACAGGGGGCGATGGGAGCAGTACTTC | CSALRDRGRWEQYF | . | TRBJ2-7 | TRBD1 | TRBV29-1
TGTGCCAGCAGCTTGGGAGGGTATGGCTACACCTTC | CASSLGGYGYTF | few | TRBJ1-2 | . | TRBV5-4
TGTGCCATCAGTTCGTCACGGGGAGTCACAGATACGCAGTATTTT | CAISSSRGVTDTQYF | . | TRBJ2-3 | . | TRBV10-3
TGCAGCGTTGGCTCAGCCCCGCACCAAGAGACCCAGTACTTC | CSVGSAPHQETQYF | few | TRBJ2-5 | . | TRBV29-1
TGTGCCTGGAGTACCAGCCTTTCCAGGGATGGCTACACCTTC | CAWSTSLSRDGYTF | . | TRBJ1-2 | . | TRBV30
TGCAGCGTTCGAACGGGGAACACCGGGGAGCTGTTTTTT | CSVRTGNTGELFF | few | TRBJ2-2 | . | TRBV29-1
TGTGCCAGCTCACCGCCGGCAGAGTACGAGCAGTACTTC | CASSPPAEYEQYF | . | TRBJ2-7 | . | TRBV18
TGTGCCAGCAGCGTAGGCCCTGGGACTGAAGCTTTCTTT | CASSVGPGTEAFF | few | TRBJ1-1 | . | TRBV9
TGTGCCAGCAGTTTCCACAATGAGCAGTTCTTC | CASSFHNEQFF | . | TRBJ2-1 | . | TRBV2
TGTGCCAGCAGTCCCGACAGGGCAATCGGAAAACTGTTTTTT | CASSPDRAIGKLFF | . | TRBJ1-4 | TRBD1 | TRBV27
TGCGCCAGCAGCCAAGTTATGACCGGGGAGCTGTTTTTT | CASSQVMTGELFF | few | TRBJ2-2 | . | TRBV4-3
TGTGCCAGTAGTTTCCTAGCGGGGGGCAACACAGATACGCAGTATTTT | CASSFLAGGNTDTQYF | . | TRBJ2-3 | TRBD2 | TRBV19
TGTGCCAGCAGCCGCAGCGAAGGCTCCTACAATGAGCAGTTCTTC | CASSRSEGSYNEQFF | once | TRBJ2-1 | . | TRBV9
TGTGCCAGCAGCTTAGATGGGGTTGAAAAACTGTTTTTT | CASSLDGVEKLFF | . | TRBJ1-4 | . | TRBV7-9
TGTGCCAGCAGCCTATATCCGGGACAGGGGTTGTCTGGGGCCAACGTCCTGACTTTC | CASSLYPGQGLSGANVLTF | . | TRBJ2-6 | TRBD1 | TRBV7-9